This T cell receptor (beta chain) is from a study of human T cells and chemical hapten exposure. Germline CDR1 reads KGHSH; CDR2 reads LQKENI. CDR3 size: 15 residues. Trimming took 5 bases from V and 7 from J, leaving 20 bases between them. TCRdb processed the RACE reads anew with MiXCR; each CDR3 protein has one entry. The sample lists tens of thousands of distinct CDR3 sequences; over 9.5% were seen once. The time point denotes: pre-sensitization, week 0. Treatment here: therapeutic diphenylcyclopropenone sensitization with weekly scalp DPC. This clonotype was seen ten or more times. The TCR sequence derives from a man between 25 and 39 years old with alopecia areata. Some clones in this sample may be carry-over from other donors' samples. The chain recombines TRBV18 with TRBJ1-2; D is undetermined. The material was whole blood, obtained in connection with sensitization to the hapten diphenylcyclopropenone (DPC). Here the CDR3 reads CASSELEGPYAGYTF. In DNA form, the CDR3 reads TGTGCCAGCTCAGAATTGGAGGGCCCATATGCTGGCTACACCTTC.